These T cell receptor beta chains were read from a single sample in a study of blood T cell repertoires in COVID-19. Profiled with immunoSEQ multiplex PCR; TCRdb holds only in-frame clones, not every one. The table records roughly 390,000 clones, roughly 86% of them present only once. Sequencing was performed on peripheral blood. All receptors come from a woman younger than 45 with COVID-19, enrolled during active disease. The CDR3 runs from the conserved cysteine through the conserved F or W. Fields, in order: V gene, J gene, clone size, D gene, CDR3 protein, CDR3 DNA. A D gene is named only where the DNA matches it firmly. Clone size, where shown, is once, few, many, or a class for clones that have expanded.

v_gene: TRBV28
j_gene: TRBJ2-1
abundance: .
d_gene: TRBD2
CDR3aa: CASSPPPATSWYEQFF
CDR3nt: TGTGCCAGCAGCCCCCCCCCGGCGACTAGCTGGTATGAGCAGTTCTTC

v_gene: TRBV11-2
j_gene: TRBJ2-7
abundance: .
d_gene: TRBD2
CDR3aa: CASSLAWTSGFSYEQYF
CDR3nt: TGTGCCAGCAGCTTAGCCTGGACTAGCGGCTTCTCCTACGAGCAGTACTTC

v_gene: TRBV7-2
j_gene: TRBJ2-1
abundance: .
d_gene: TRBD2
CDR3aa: CASRPGLAGVLNEQFF
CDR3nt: TGTGCCAGCAGGCCGGGACTAGCGGGAGTCCTCAATGAGCAGTTCTTC

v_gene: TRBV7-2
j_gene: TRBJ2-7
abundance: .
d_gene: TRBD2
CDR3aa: CASSLDFSGGIYEQYF
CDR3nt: TGTGCCAGCAGCTTAGATTTCAGCGGGGGGATCTACGAGCAGTACTTC

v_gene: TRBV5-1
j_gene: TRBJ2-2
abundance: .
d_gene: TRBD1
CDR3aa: CASSPGQGRTGELFF
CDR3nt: TGCGCCAGCAGCCCGGGACAGGGCCGCACCGGGGAGCTGTTTTTT

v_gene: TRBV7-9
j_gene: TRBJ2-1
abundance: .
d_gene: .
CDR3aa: CASSPGHQYNEQFF
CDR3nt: TGTGCCAGCAGCCCAGGACACCAATACAATGAGCAGTTCTTC

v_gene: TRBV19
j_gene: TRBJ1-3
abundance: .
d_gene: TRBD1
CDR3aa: CASSSSTGTGNTIYF
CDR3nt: TGTGCCAGTAGTTCTTCGACAGGGACTGGAAACACCATATATTTT

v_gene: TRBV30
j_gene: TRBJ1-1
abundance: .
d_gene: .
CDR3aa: CAWSVTRKNTEAFF
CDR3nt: TGTGCCTGGAGTGTAACGCGGAAGAACACTGAAGCTTTCTTT

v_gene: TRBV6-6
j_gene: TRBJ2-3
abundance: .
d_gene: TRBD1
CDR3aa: CASSYGTGGVTDTQYF
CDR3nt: TGTGCCAGCAGTTACGGGACAGGGGGCGTAACAGATACGCAGTATTTT

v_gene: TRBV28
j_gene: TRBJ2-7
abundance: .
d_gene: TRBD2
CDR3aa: CASSPGTSGSPLSSYEQYF
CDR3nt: TGTGCCAGCAGTCCAGGGACTAGCGGGAGTCCCCTCTCCTCCTACGAGCAGTACTTC

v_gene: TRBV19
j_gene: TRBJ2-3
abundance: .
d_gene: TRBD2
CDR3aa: CASSIQASGRRDTQYF
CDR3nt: TGTGCCAGTAGTATACAAGCTAGCGGGAGACGAGATACGCAGTATTTT

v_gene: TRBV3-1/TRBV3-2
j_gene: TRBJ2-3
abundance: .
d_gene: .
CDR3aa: CASSQGPQGDTQYF
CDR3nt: TGTGCCAGCAGCCAAGGGCCCCAGGGAGATACGCAGTATTTT

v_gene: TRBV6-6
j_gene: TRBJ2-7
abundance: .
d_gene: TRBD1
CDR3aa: CASSYEDRTYEQYF
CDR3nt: TGTGCCAGCAGTTACGAGGACAGGACCTACGAGCAGTACTTC

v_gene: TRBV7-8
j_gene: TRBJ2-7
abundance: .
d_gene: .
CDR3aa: CASSPNHGPGSSYEQYF
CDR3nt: TGTGCCAGCAGCCCCAACCATGGGCCAGGCTCTTCCTACGAGCAGTACTTC

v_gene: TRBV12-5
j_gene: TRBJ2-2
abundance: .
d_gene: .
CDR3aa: CASGLVLDGQVSTGELFF
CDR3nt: TGTGCTAGTGGTTTGGTTCTAGATGGACAAGTAAGCACCGGGGAGCTGTTTTTT

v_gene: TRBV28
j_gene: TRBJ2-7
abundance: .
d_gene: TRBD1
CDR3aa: CASRGQDSAGGNYEQYF
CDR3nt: TGTGCCAGCAGGGGCCAGGATTCGGCAGGGGGAAACTACGAGCAGTACTTC

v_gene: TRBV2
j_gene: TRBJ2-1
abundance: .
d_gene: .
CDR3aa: CASSGGMHRAEQFF
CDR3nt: TGTGCCAGCAGTGGGGGGATGCACAGGGCTGAGCAGTTCTTC

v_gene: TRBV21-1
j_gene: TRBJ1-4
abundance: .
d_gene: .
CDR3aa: CASSVKEGAGGVTNEKLFF
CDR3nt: TGTGCCAGCAGCGTCAAGGAGGGGGCAGGGGGCGTCACTAATGAAAAACTGTTTTTT

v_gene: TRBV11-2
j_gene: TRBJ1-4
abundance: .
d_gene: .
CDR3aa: CASSPGETANEKLFF
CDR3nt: TGTGCCAGCAGCCCTGGCGAGACAGCTAATGAAAAACTGTTTTTT

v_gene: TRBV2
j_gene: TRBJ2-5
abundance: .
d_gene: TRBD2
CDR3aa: CASITSGSRETQYF
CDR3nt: TGTGCCAGCATAACCAGCGGGAGCCGGGAGACCCAGTACTTC

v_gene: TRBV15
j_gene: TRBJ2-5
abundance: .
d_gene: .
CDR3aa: CATSREAQQETQYF
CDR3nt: TGTGCCACCAGCAGAGAGGCACAACAAGAGACCCAGTACTTC

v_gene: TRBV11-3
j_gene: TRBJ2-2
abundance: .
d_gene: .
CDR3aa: CASSLRGTGELFF
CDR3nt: TGTGCCAGCAGCTTAAGGGGAACCGGGGAGCTGTTTTTT

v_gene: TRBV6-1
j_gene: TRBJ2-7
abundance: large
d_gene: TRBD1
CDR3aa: CASSEDETGPYEQYF
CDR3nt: TGTGCCAGCAGTGAAGACGAGACAGGGCCCTACGAGCAGTACTTC

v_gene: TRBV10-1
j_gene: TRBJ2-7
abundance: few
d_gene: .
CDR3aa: CASSRAGRPYEQYF
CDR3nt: TGCGCCAGCAGTAGGGCAGGGAGGCCCTACGAGCAGTACTTC

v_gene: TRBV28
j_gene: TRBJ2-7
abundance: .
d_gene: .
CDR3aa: CASKVEGAGEQYF
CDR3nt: TGTGCCAGCAAGGTGGAGGGGGCAGGCGAGCAGTACTTC

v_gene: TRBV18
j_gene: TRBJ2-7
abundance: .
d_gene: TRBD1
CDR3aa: CASSPETGARYEQYF
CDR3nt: TGTGCCAGCTCGCCCGAGACAGGGGCGCGTTACGAGCAGTACTTC

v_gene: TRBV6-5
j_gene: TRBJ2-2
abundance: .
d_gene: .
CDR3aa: CASRESNTGELFF
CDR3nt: TGTGCCAGCCGAGAGTCGAACACCGGGGAGCTGTTTTTT

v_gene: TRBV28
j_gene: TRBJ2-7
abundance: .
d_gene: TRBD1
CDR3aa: CASSFRDRPYEQYF
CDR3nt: TGTGCCAGCAGTTTCCGGGACAGACCCTACGAGCAGTACTTC

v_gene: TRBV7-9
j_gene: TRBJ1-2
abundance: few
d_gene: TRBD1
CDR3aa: CASSLGTGGYGYTF
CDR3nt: TGTGCCAGCAGCTTAGGGACAGGGGGCTATGGCTACACCTTC

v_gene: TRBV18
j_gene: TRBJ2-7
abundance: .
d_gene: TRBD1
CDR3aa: CASSPVRDSGPEQYF
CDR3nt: TGTGCCAGCTCACCAGTACGGGACAGTGGTCCTGAGCAGTACTTC

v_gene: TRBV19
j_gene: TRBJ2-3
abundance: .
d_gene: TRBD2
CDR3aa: CASSKGLATDTQYF
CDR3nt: TGTGCCAGTAGTAAGGGACTAGCGACAGATACGCAGTATTTT

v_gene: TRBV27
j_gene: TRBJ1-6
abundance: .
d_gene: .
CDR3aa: CASAQGVNSPLHF
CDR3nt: TGTGCCAGCGCTCAAGGGGTTAATTCACCCCTCCACTTT